A selection of T cell receptor beta chains follows, all from one sample in a study of blood T cell repertoires in COVID-19. Produced via immunoSEQ multiplex PCR; TCRdb's table is partial and in-frame only. The repertoire holds over 200,000 clones, with about nine tenths as singletons. Sequenced material: peripheral blood. The receptors were gathered from a man in his forties with acute or convalescent COVID-19. CDR3s include the opening cysteine and the closing phenylalanine or tryptophan. The order of the fields is CDR3 DNA, CDR3 protein, D gene, V gene, J gene, clone size. D genes are given only for firm matches. A clone size is listed for some rows: how often the clone was seen (once, few, many), or a class if it is expanded.

TGTGCCACTCTGGACAGCGCCTCTGGAAACACCATATATTTT	CATLDSASGNTIYF	NA	TRBV10-3	TRBJ1-3	NA
TGTGCCAGCAGTCCCCAACAGGAGAAGAATGAAAAACTGTTTTTT	CASSPQQEKNEKLFF	NA	TRBV27	TRBJ1-4	NA
TGTGCCAGCAGCTTGGGTCGCAGGGGGCGCATGAGCACCGGGGAGCTGTTTTTT	CASSLGRRGRMSTGELFF	TRBD1	TRBV5-4	TRBJ2-2	NA
TGTGCCACCAGTGATGCTCCGGGACAGGGGGCCCGGGGGAATGAGCAGTTCTTC	CATSDAPGQGARGNEQFF	TRBD1	TRBV24-1	TRBJ2-1	NA
TGTGCCATCAGTGAGAGGGGGTTAGAGGTCTTCAACTATGGCTACACCTTC	CAISERGLEVFNYGYTF	NA	TRBV10-3	TRBJ1-2	NA
TGTGCCAGCTCATCTGCAGTCTCCACTGAAGCTTTCTTT	CASSSAVSTEAFF	NA	TRBV18	TRBJ1-1	once
TGTGCCAGCAGCTTGAGCGGGGGGGGAGTAGGAGATACGCAGTATTTT	CASSLSGGGVGDTQYF	TRBD2	TRBV5-4	TRBJ2-3	NA
TGTGCCAGCAGTTTAGTTAGCTACGAGCAGTACTTC	CASSLVSYEQYF	NA	TRBV28	TRBJ2-7	NA
TGTGCCAGCAGCTTAATCGAGGCGTTTGAAGCTTTCTTT	CASSLIEAFEAFF	NA	TRBV7-9	TRBJ1-1	NA
TGTGCCAGCAGTGAAGCTTCCCGCACTGAAGCTTTCTTT	CASSEASRTEAFF	NA	TRBV6-1	TRBJ1-1	NA
TGTGCCAGCAGCTTGGGGACTAGCGGGAGGCCCTTGTCGTTCTTC	CASSLGTSGRPLSFF	TRBD2	TRBV27	TRBJ2-1	once
TGTGCCAGCAGTTCCTCACTAGCGGGGGGCACAGATACGCAGTATTTT	CASSSSLAGGTDTQYF	TRBD2	TRBV6-5	TRBJ2-3	few
TGTGCCAGCAGCCAGCAGGGGTATAACACTGAAGCTTTCTTT	CASSQQGYNTEAFF	NA	TRBV5-6	TRBJ1-1	few
TGTGCCAGCGTTTCATTGAACACTGAAGCTTTCTTT	CASVSLNTEAFF	NA	TRBV11-1	TRBJ1-1	NA
TGTGCCATCTCCCCCGGCGGGGGGAACTACGAGCAGTACTTC	CAISPGGGNYEQYF	TRBD2	TRBV10-3	TRBJ2-7	NA
TGCGCCAGCAGCTCACGTTCGGGTGGGACAGTCAAATCACCCCTCCACTTT	CASSSRSGGTVKSPLHF	TRBD1	TRBV5-1	TRBJ1-6	few
TGTGCCAGTAGTCGGACTTACAATGAGCAGTTCTTC	CASSRTYNEQFF	NA	TRBV19	TRBJ2-1	NA
TGCGCCAGCAGCCTTGGCAGGGAGGTTTGGAATGAAAAACTGTTTTTT	CASSLGREVWNEKLFF	NA	TRBV5-1	TRBJ1-4	NA
TGTGCCAGCAGCCATCTGACAGGGACTGAAGCTTTCTTT	CASSHLTGTEAFF	TRBD1	TRBV4-2	TRBJ1-1	once
TGTGCCAGCAGCTTGCCAGGGGGCTCTTATGGCTACACCTTC	CASSLPGGSYGYTF	TRBD1	TRBV5-4	TRBJ1-2	NA
TGTGCCAGCAGCGGCCTGGACAGCCTAAGTTCCTACGAGCAGTACTTC	CASSGLDSLSSYEQYF	NA	TRBV6-2/TRBV6-3	TRBJ2-7	once
TGTGCCAGCAGCGTACCCCGGGGAGGGCACAATGAGCAGTTCTTC	CASSVPRGGHNEQFF	TRBD2	TRBV9	TRBJ2-1	NA
TGCGCCAGCAGCGCGGTCGTCCTGGCCAGCGGGGAGCAGTACTTC	CASSAVVLASGEQYF	NA	TRBV5-1	TRBJ2-7	NA
TGTGCCAGCAGCTCAGCGTACGGGGATGGCTACACCTTC	CASSSAYGDGYTF	NA	TRBV9	TRBJ1-2	NA
TGTGCCAGCAGCTCTAGGGGCGGGAAGCTCTACAATGAGCAGTTCTTC	CASSSRGGKLYNEQFF	NA	TRBV11-1	TRBJ2-1	NA
TGTGCCACCAGTGATTTCTTGAGGGTCAATGAGCAGTTCTTC	CATSDFLRVNEQFF	NA	TRBV24-1	TRBJ2-1	NA
TGTGCCAGCACCCAGGGACAGGTTAACACTGAAGCTTTCTTT	CASTQGQVNTEAFF	TRBD1	TRBV2	TRBJ1-1	few
TGTGCCACCAGCAGATCCGGAGCGGGAGGGGCCGGGGAGCTGTTTTTT	CATSRSGAGGAGELFF	TRBD2	TRBV15	TRBJ2-2	NA
TGCGCCAGCAGCCCAACCATCGGACAGGGGAATGAGCAGTTCTTC	CASSPTIGQGNEQFF	TRBD1	TRBV5-1	TRBJ2-1	NA
TGTGCCAGTAGTATGGATCAGCGGGGGACCTACGAGCAGTACTTC	CASSMDQRGTYEQYF	TRBD2	TRBV19	TRBJ2-7	NA
TGTGCCAGCAGCTTACTAACGGGACAGGGGGCATTTGGTTCACCCCTCCACTTT	CASSLLTGQGAFGSPLHF	TRBD1	TRBV7-2	TRBJ1-6	NA
TGTGCCAGCAGGGAGACCTCCTACGAGCAGTACTTC	CASRETSYEQYF	NA	TRBV6-5	TRBJ2-7	NA
TGTGCCAGTAGTACCTTAGCGGGGGGAGGAGAGACCCAGTACTTC	CASSTLAGGGETQYF	TRBD2	TRBV19	TRBJ2-5	NA
TGCGCCAGCAGCCAAGATCCCCCCGTAGTGGGACTAGATGAGGAGCAGTACTTC	CASSQDPPVVGLDEEQYF	TRBD2	TRBV4-3	TRBJ2-7	once
TGTGCCAGCAGTTTTGGGGGGAGGCAGGCTTTCTTT	CASSFGGRQAFF	NA	TRBV12-3/TRBV12-4	TRBJ1-1	NA
TGTGCCAGCAGCCAGGGACAGACAGCCACTGAAGCTTTCTTT	CASSQGQTATEAFF	TRBD1	TRBV4-2	TRBJ1-1	NA
TGTGCCAGCAGCTTACTACAGGGATCCTCCTACGAGCAGTACTTC	CASSLLQGSSYEQYF	NA	TRBV7-2	TRBJ2-7	NA
TGTGCCAGCACCTCACCCACAGTAAATGAGCAGTTCTTC	CASTSPTVNEQFF	NA	TRBV6-5	TRBJ2-1	NA
TGTGCCACCGCCCCAGGGGACCGCGAGGAGGCTTTCTTT	CATAPGDREEAFF	NA	TRBV27	TRBJ1-1	NA
TGTGCCAGTAGTATGGGAAGAAAGGGGACAGGGAGGTCAGATACGCAGTATTTT	CASSMGRKGTGRSDTQYF	TRBD1	TRBV19	TRBJ2-3	NA
TGTGCCAGCAGCTTTGCCGGGACAGGGCGCACCGGGGAGCTGTTTTTT	CASSFAGTGRTGELFF	TRBD1	TRBV7-9	TRBJ2-2	NA
TGTGCCAGCAGTTTTACCCACAAGGCGACTCCTGGCACCTTC	CASSFTHKATPGTF	NA	TRBV28	TRBJ1-2	NA
TGTGCCAGCAGCTTAGAAGGGGGTCCCAATGAGCAGTTCTTC	CASSLEGGPNEQFF	NA	TRBV7-8	TRBJ2-1	NA
TGTGCCAGCAGCTTTGTGGGGAGGAACACTGAAGCTTTCTTT	CASSFVGRNTEAFF	NA	TRBV5-6	TRBJ1-1	NA
TGTGCCAGTAGTGCGGGGTTTCCCGGGGAGCTGTTTTTT	CASSAGFPGELFF	NA	TRBV19	TRBJ2-2	NA
TGTGCCAGCAGCAAGGTGGAGGTGGTGGGCAATCAGCCCCAGCATTTT	CASSKVEVVGNQPQHF	NA	TRBV21-1	TRBJ1-5	once
TGTGCCAGCAGCTTAGACCCGGGACAGGGGGCAACTGGCTACACCTTC	CASSLDPGQGATGYTF	TRBD1	TRBV7-9	TRBJ1-2	NA
TGTGCCAGCAGTTCCCTAGGACTCCCCTCCTACGAGCAGTACTTC	CASSSLGLPSYEQYF	NA	TRBV28	TRBJ2-7	NA